The 21 T cell receptor beta chains below all came from one sample that was sequenced in a study of CD8 T cells in Susac syndrome. Random hexamers primed reverse transcription of about 0.45 to 1 ug RNA. A single record per CDR3 protein comes from TCRdb applying MiXCR to the immunoSEQ multiplex PCR reads. The repertoire holds some 190,000 distinct CDR3 sequences, with about 95% as singletons. The sequenced sample was CD4+ T cells from PBMCs. The receptors stem from a human donor in good health.

The CDR3 DNA reads TGTGCCATCAGTCCGGGGAACACTGAAGCTTTCTTT. This gives the protein CAISPGNTEAFF. The V and J genes are TRBV10-3 and TRBJ1-1; D gene unclear. The CDR3 is made up of 12 amino acids. V was shortened by 5 bases and J by 1 base, with 5 bases between the two germline ends. Germline CDR1 ENHRY, CDR2 SYGVKD.

The chain has TRBV14 and TRBJ2-5; 10 bases match TRBD2. The CDR3 contains 16 residues. The germline V gene has CDR1 SGHDN and CDR2 FVKESK. With V trimmed by 2 bases and J by 3 bases, 6 bases remained unmatched. CDR3 region: CASSQQGLADKETQYF. CDR3 nucleotides: TGTGCCAGCAGCCAACAAGGACTAGCGGACAAAGAGACCCAGTACTTC.

The V and J genes are TRBV30 and TRBJ1-2; D might be TRBD1 (5 bases). CDR1 is GTSNPN, CDR2 SVGIG, per germline (reference sequence). V was clipped by 3 bases and J by 7 bases, with 15 bases between them. The CDR3 totals 13 residues. The CDR3 DNA is TGTGCCTGGAGAGCCCCCGGGACGGGTGGCTACACCTTC. Translation: CAWRAPGTGGYTF.

The chain is built from TRBV28 and TRBJ2-3; D is possibly TRBD1 (6 bases). Germline V lookup: CDR1 MDHEN, CDR2 SYDVKM. The length of the CDR3 is 14 residues. The V and J ends lost 5 bases and 3 bases respectively, with 12 bases between them. CDR3 sequence (DNA): TGTGCCAGCAGTCGACAGGATGTAACAGATACGCAGTATTTT. Residues: CASSRQDVTDTQYF. Looking up the rest from reference TRBV28 and TRBJ2-3 gives the full variable domain: DVKVTQSSRYLVKRTGEKVFLECVQDMDHENMFWYRQDPGLGLRLIYFSYDVKMKEKGDIPEGYSVSREKKERFSLILESASTNQTSMYLCASSRQDVTDTQYFGPGTRLTVL.

This clonotype was detected once. The chain recombines TRBV7-9 with TRBJ1-1, with TRBD1 identical over 7 bases. Looked up from germline, CDR1 is SEHNR and CDR2 is FQNEAQ (reference sequence). This CDR3 spans 14 amino acids. Trimming at V came to 7 bases and at J to 5 bases, leaving 10 bases not matched to a gene. Here the CDR3 reads CASILTGRGTEAFF. CDR3 sequence (DNA): TGTGCCAGCATCCTGACAGGGAGAGGGACTGAAGCTTTCTTT. Based on the CDR3 plus reference TRBV7-9 and TRBJ1-1, the full variable domain is DTGVSQNPRHKITKRGQNVTFRCDPISEHNRLYWYRQTLGQGPEFLTYFQNEAQLEKSRLLSDRFSAERPKGSFSTLEIQRTEQGDSAMYLCASILTGRGTEAFFGQGTRLTVV.

This clonotype was picked up a small number of times. The chain combines TRBV24-1 with TRBJ2-7, with D possibly TRBD1 on 5 matching bases. This CDR3 is 11 amino acids long. Germline V lookup: CDR1 KGHDR, CDR2 SFDVKD. V was cut by 9 bases and J by 2 bases, with 7 bases left in between. The CDR3 region is CATQGAYEQYF. DNA for the CDR3: TGTGCCACCCAGGGCGCCTACGAGCAGTACTTC.

Only one count was recorded for this clonotype. The J gene is TRBJ2-3, the V gene TRBV20-1; the match to TRBD2 covers 7 bases. Per the germline V gene, CDR1 is DFQATT and CDR2 is SNEGSKA (reference sequence). The CDR3 totals 16 residues. After removal of 6 bases from V and 0 bases from J, the junction contained 12 bases not matched to a gene. The DNA for the CDR3 is TGCAGTGCCACTCACCGGGAGGCTAGCAGCACAGATACGCAGTATTTT. The encoded protein is CSATHREASSTDTQYF.

This chain connects TRBV6-5 to TRBJ2-7; D perhaps matches TRBD1 (6 bases). V was trimmed by 7 bases and J by 0 bases, leaving 13 bases between them. The CDR3 runs 14 residues. Germline CDR1 is MNHEY and CDR2 is SVGAGI. For the CDR3, the DNA is TGTGCCAGCACATGGGGGCCAAGCTCCTACGAGCAGTACTTC. Residues: CASTWGPSSYEQYF.

V and J are TRBV30 and TRBJ2-7; 10 bases line up with TRBD1. With V trimmed by 3 bases and J by 7 bases, 6 bases remained unmatched. Germline CDR1 GTSNPN, CDR2 SVGIG (reference sequence). The CDR3 sequence is 13 residues long. CDR3 amino acids: CAWRDRGTDEQYF. DNA for the CDR3: TGTGCCTGGAGGGACAGGGGGACGGATGAGCAGTACTTC.

J is TRBJ2-1 and V is TRBV9; 7 bases are shared with TRBD1. CDR1 is SGDLS, CDR2 YYNGEE, per germline. The V segment lost 3 bases and the J segment 6 bases; nucleotides outside the gene matches: 6. The CDR3 is 14 residues long. Written as DNA, the CDR3 is TGTGCCAGCAGCGAGTACGGGACAGTCAATGAGCAGTTCTTC. Protein sequence: CASSEYGTVNEQFF.

The V call is TRBV12-3 or TRBV12-4, the J call TRBJ1-1, with D tentatively TRBD1 (6 bases). There are 13 residues in the CDR3. V lost 8 bases, J lost 1 base, and 11 bases lay in between. The CDR3 protein is CASGKDRNTEAFF. The CDR3 DNA sequence: TGTGCCAGCGGGAAGGACAGGAACACTGAAGCTTTCTTT.

The CDR3 spells CASSLLAGDEQFF. The CDR3 DNA reads TGTGCCAGCAGCCTACTAGCGGGGGATGAGCAGTTCTTC. The rearrangement uses TRBV7-9 and TRBJ2-1; 11 nucleotides line up with TRBD2. Trimming cost V 5 bases and J 8 bases; bases outside gene matches: 2. This CDR3 has 13 amino acids. Per germline, CDR1 SEHNR and CDR2 FQNEAQ (reference sequence).

This chain uses TRBV12-3 or TRBV12-4 with TRBJ2-1, with unresolved D. The CDR3 runs 11 residues. Trimming stripped 3 bases from V and 11 bases from J, with 8 bases between. This chain's CDR3 is CASSFGRQQFF. CDR3 nucleotide sequence: TGTGCCAGCAGTTTCGGACGGCAGCAGTTCTTC.

The chain is built from TRBV4-3 and TRBJ1-5; D not certain. There are 15 residues in the CDR3. From germline, CDR1 is LGHNA and CDR2 YSLEER. The V gene lost 0 bases and the J gene lost 6 bases, with 12 bases spanning the gap. CDR3 coding DNA: TGCGCCAGCAGCCAAGATGGAAGGGTAGGTCAGCCCCAGCATTTT. It yields the protein CASSQDGRVGQPQHF.

This chain links TRBV6-6 with TRBJ1-2; 9 nucleotides match TRBD1. V was clipped by 5 bases and J by 3 bases; unmatched bases: 4. The CDR3 spans 14 residues. The germline CDR1 and CDR2 sequences are MNHNY and SVGAGI (reference sequence). DNA for the CDR3: TGTGCCAGCAGTAAGGGACAGGGAGACTATGGCTACACCTTC. It specifies CASSKGQGDYGYTF.

The chain combines TRBV29-1 with TRBJ2-5; D not certain. Trimming stripped 6 bases from V and 2 bases from J, with 13 bases between. This CDR3 has 13 residues. Germline CDR1 and CDR2: SQVTM and ANQGSEA. CDR3 nucleotide sequence: TGCAGCGTCCGAGGTGAGAGGCAAGAGACCCAGTACTTC. Translating gives CSVRGERQETQYF.

This chain connects TRBV20-1 to TRBJ2-5; a weak D match, TRBD2 (6 bases). CDR3 size: 13 residues. Germline CDR1 and CDR2: DFQATT and SNEGSKA (reference sequence). V shed 6 bases and J shed 5 bases, with 16 bases lying between them. The DNA of the CDR3 is TGCAGTGCACCTGCACTAGCTCCGGAGACCCAGTACTTC. Its protein product is CSAPALAPETQYF.

This sequence joins TRBV6-5 and TRBJ2-7; a possible D gene is TRBD1 (6 bases). The CDR3 contains 13 residues. Germline V CDR1 and CDR2: MNHEY, SVGAGI. The V end was cut by 2 bases, the J end by 7 bases, with 12 bases between. In DNA form, the CDR3 reads TGTGCCAGCAGTTACATTACAGGGCGGGAGCAGTACTTC. Its translation: CASSYITGREQYF.

The genes are TRBV29-1 and TRBJ2-7; 7 nucleotides match TRBD1. With 4 bases clipped from V and 5 bases from J, the junction kept 2 bases outside the gene matches. CDR3 length: 11 residues. Germline V gene sequence: CDR1 SQVTM, CDR2 ANQGSEA. The CDR3 nucleotides read TGCAGCGTTGGGACAGGCGACGAGCAGTACTTC. It yields the protein CSVGTGDEQYF.

The chain uses TRBV20-1 and TRBJ1-5, with D tentatively TRBD1 (5 bases). CDR1 DFQATT and CDR2 SNEGSKA come from the germline V gene (reference sequence). V dropped 1 base and J dropped 4 bases, with 14 bases sitting between them. The CDR3 is 15 residues long. The CDR3 DNA is TGCAGTGCTAGAGCGGCAGGGATGTTAAATCAGCCCCAGCATTTT. This codes for CSARAAGMLNQPQHF.

The V gene is TRBV4-2, the J gene TRBJ2-5, with D perhaps TRBD2 (6 bases). Per the germline V gene, CDR1 is LGHNA and CDR2 is YNFKEQ. V was shortened by 1 base and J by 0 bases, with 9 bases between the two germline ends. The CDR3 runs 15 residues. Written as DNA, the CDR3 is TGTGCCAGCAGCCAAGCGGCTAGCGACCAAGAGACCCAGTACTTC. It yields the protein CASSQAASDQETQYF.